These 16 T cell receptor beta chains were all obtained from the same sample, sequenced in a study of OX40 agonist ivuxolimab in advanced cancers. Profiling relied on immunoSEQ multiplex PCR, and the TCRdb table lists in-frame clones only, not all of them. Here the sample spans tens of thousands of clones, around nine tenths being singletons. This specimen was CD4+ or CD8+ T cells sorted from blood, taken in a trial of the OX40 agonist ivuxolimab. These TCRs come from an adult with an advanced solid tumor such as melanoma, head and neck, liver or kidney cancer.

The chain has TRBV11-3 and TRBJ2-5; TRBD1 matches 7 bases. CDR3 length: 13 amino acids. Unmatched junction bases numbered 8, after V lost 6 bases and J lost 7 bases. Per germline, CDR1 SGHNT and CDR2 YENEEA. CDR3 residues: CASRPQGERTQYF. The CDR3, as DNA: TGTGCCAGCAGGCCTCAGGGGGAGCGGACCCAGTACTTC.

The J gene is TRBJ1-4, the V gene TRBV9, with D maybe TRBD1 (5 bases). Germline V CDR1 and CDR2: SGDLS, YYNGEE. This CDR3 has 15 residues. V gave up 3 bases and J gave up 5 bases, with 14 bases separating them. The CDR3 DNA is TGTGCCAGCAGCGCCCGCAGGGAGATGAATGAAAAACTGTTTTTT. As protein: CASSARREMNEKLFF.

The V call is TRBV5-6, the J call TRBJ2-1; D is unresolved. Per germline, CDR1 SGHDT and CDR2 YYEEEE. The CDR3 is made up of 16 amino acids. V lost 4 bases, J lost 8 bases, and 22 bases lay in between. As DNA, the CDR3 is TGTGCCAGCAGCCCCCCGACCTACTCGATGAGGTATGAGCAGTTCTTC. It is translated as CASSPPTYSMRYEQFF. The variable domain in full, with the rest retrieved from reference TRBV5-6 and TRBJ2-1, is DAGVTQSPTHLIKTRGQQVTLRCSPKSGHDTVSWYQQALGQGPQFIFQYYEEEERQRGNFPDRFSGHQFPNYSSELNVNALLLGDSALYLCASSPPTYSMRYEQFFGPGTRLTVL.

The chain has TRBV11-2 and TRBJ2-5; D ambiguous. V shed 1 base and J shed 4 bases, with 1 base lying between them. CDR1 and CDR2 from the germline V gene are SGHAT and FQNNGV. This CDR3 is 11 amino acids long. This chain's CDR3 is CASSLGETQYF. CDR3 bases: TGTGCCAGCAGCTTAGGAGAGACCCAGTACTTC.

This chain links TRBV30 with TRBJ1-1; no definite D call. Germline V gene data show CDR1 as GTSNPN and CDR2 as SVGIG (reference sequence). The CDR3 extends over 13 amino acids. Trimming took off 2 bases at V and 1 base at J, with 8 bases between the two ends. CDR3: CAWSIGGNTEAFF. Written as DNA, the CDR3 is TGTGCCTGGAGTATCGGAGGGAACACTGAAGCTTTCTTT.

Written as DNA, the CDR3 is TGTGCCAGCAGCACCACAGGGGGCCGAACGGAGCCCCAGCATTTT. Translation: CASSTTGGRTEPQHF. The chain uses TRBV5-6 and TRBJ1-5; 9 bases are a match to TRBD1. The V gene end was trimmed by 4 bases and the J gene end by 8 bases; junction bases not matched to a gene: 10. Germline CDR1 SGHDT, CDR2 YYEEEE. CDR3 length equals 15 residues.

The V call is TRBV29-1, the J call TRBJ2-2; D is perhaps TRBD1 or TRBD2 (5 bases each). Trimming removed 4 bases from V and 0 bases from J, with 9 bases in between. The CDR3 loop spans 14 amino acids. Germline loops: CDR1 SQVTM, CDR2 ANQGSEA. The CDR3 DNA sequence: TGCAGCGTTGCTGGGGGTACGAACACCGGGGAGCTGTTTTTT. Its translation: CSVAGGTNTGELFF.

The genes are TRBV5-1 and TRBJ2-2, with 8 nucleotides matching TRBD2. Germline CDR1 and CDR2: SGHRS and YFSETQ. The CDR3 is made up of 17 amino acids. The ends lost 0 bases at V and 2 bases at J; junction bases unmatched: 6. CDR3 nucleotide sequence: TGCGCCAGCAGCTTGGGGCCTAGCGGGTTCAACACCGGGGAGCTGTTTTTT. Translated: CASSLGPSGFNTGELFF.

The chain uses TRBV4-2 and TRBJ2-5, with D perhaps matching TRBD2 (6 bases). This CDR3 has 16 amino acids. With 0 bases removed from V and 2 bases from J, the gap between germline ends came to 13 bases. Germline lookup yields CDR1 LGHNA and CDR2 YNFKEQ. Here the CDR3 reads CASSQEFTSLQETQYF. CDR3 sequence (DNA): TGTGCCAGCAGCCAAGAATTTACTAGCCTTCAAGAGACCCAGTACTTC.

The rearrangement links TRBV10-2 to TRBJ2-7; tentative D call: TRBD2 (5 bases). V was shortened by 3 bases and J by 3 bases, with 18 bases between the two germline ends. Germline V gene sequence: CDR1 WSHSY, CDR2 SAAADI. The CDR3 is 16 amino acids. DNA of the CDR3: TGCGCCAGCAGTGATGGGCCATCCGGGGATGTCTACGAGCAGTACTTC. Its translation: CASSDGPSGDVYEQYF.

The V call is TRBV14, the J call TRBJ2-3, with D possibly matching TRBD2 (6 bases). V lost 0 bases to trimming and J lost 1 base, with 8 bases between them. The CDR3 loop spans 15 amino acids. Germline V gene data show CDR1 as SGHDN and CDR2 as FVKESK. The CDR3 region is CASSQDPSGTDTQYF. The CDR3 DNA is TGTGCCAGCAGCCAAGATCCTAGCGGCACAGATACGCAGTATTTT.

A single count supports this clone. J is TRBJ2-1 and V is TRBV12-1; the table's D call, TRBD2, was not checked against the DNA. TRBV12-1 is a documented pseudogene. This CDR3 contains 15 residues. The chain's CDR3 is CASSFLAGGRGEQFF. CDR3 DNA: TGTGCCAGCAGCTTTCTAGCGGGGGGCCGGGGTGAGCAGTTCTTC.

J is TRBJ2-7 and V is TRBV29-1; tentative D call: TRBD2 (6 bases). This CDR3 is 12 amino acids long. CDR1 and CDR2 from the germline V gene are SQVTM and ANQGSEA. V lost 0 bases and J lost 6, with 9 bases in between. The CDR3 DNA reads as TGCAGCGTTGAAGATGGGGGGACCGAGCAGTACTTC. Its protein product is CSVEDGGTEQYF.

This clone is classed as medium-sized (0.01 to 0.1%). CDR3 region: CASSPTWGGEADTQYF. The CDR3 coding sequence is TGTGCCAGCAGCCCTACGTGGGGAGGTGAGGCAGATACGCAGTATTTT. This rearrangement joins TRBV4-2 to TRBJ2-3, with D tentatively TRBD2 (6 bases). The CDR3 length is 16 residues. Trimming took off 4 bases at V and 4 bases at J, with 18 bases between the two ends. The germline V gene encodes CDR1 LGHNA and CDR2 YNFKEQ.

The chain employs TRBV5-1 and TRBJ2-1; the D gene is possibly TRBD2 (6 bases). The CDR3 runs to 16 residues. CDR1 and CDR2 from the germline V gene are SGHRS and YFSETQ. V lost 4 bases to trimming and J lost 2 bases, with 16 bases between them. The CDR3 DNA reads as TGCGCCAGCAGCGTTCGGGTGGGGGAGGCCTACAATGAGCAGTTCTTC. The encoded protein is CASSVRVGEAYNEQFF.

This chain uses TRBV10-3 with TRBJ1-3; a weak D match, TRBD1 (6 bases). Trimming took off 10 bases at V and 0 bases at J, with 22 bases between the two ends. The CDR3 is made up of 17 amino acids. Germline V gene sequence: CDR1 ENHRY, CDR2 SYGVKD. Written as DNA, the CDR3 is TGTGCCACCTCGACAGGAATTATAACACCCTCTGGAAACACCATATATTTT. Protein sequence: CATSTGIITPSGNTIYF.